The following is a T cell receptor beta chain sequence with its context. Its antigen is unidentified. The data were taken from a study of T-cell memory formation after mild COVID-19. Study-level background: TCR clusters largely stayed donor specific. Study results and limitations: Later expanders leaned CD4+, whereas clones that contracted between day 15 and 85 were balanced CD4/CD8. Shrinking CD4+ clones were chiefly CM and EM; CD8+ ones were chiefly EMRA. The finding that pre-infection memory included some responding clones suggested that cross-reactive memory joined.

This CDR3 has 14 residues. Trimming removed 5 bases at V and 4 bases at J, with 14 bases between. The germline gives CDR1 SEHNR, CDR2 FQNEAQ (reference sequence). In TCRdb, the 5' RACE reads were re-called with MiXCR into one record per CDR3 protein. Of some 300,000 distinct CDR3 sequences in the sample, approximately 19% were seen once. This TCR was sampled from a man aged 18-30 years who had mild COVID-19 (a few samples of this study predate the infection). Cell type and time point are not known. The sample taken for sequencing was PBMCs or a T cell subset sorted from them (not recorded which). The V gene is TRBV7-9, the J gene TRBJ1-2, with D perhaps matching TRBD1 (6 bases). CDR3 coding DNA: TGTGCCAGCAGCCTAAGTCAGGGGACCTATGGCTACACCTTC. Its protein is CASSLSQGTYGYTF.